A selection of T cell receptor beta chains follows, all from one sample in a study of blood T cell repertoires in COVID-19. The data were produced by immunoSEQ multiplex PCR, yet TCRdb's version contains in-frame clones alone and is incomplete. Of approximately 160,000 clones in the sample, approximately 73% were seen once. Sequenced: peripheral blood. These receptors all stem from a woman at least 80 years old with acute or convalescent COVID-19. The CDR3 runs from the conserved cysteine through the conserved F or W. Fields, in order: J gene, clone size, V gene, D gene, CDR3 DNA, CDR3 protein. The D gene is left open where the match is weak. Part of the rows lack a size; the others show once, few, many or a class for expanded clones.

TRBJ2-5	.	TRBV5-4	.	TGTGCCAGCGGACAGTTGGTGGAAGAGACCCAGTACTTC	CASGQLVEETQYF
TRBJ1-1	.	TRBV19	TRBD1	TGTGCCAGTAGTAGGGGACAGGGTCGGGGCACTGAAGCTTTCTTT	CASSRGQGRGTEAFF
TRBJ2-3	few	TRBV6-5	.	TGTGCCAGCAGTTACTCGTCCCCGGGTACGCAGTATTTT	CASSYSSPGTQYF
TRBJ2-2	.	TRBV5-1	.	TGCGCCAGCACCTCCGCTGGGCTGGGCACCGGGGAGCTGTTTTTT	CASTSAGLGTGELFF
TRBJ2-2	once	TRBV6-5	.	TGTGCCAGCAGTTACCGTCTCCTCGGGGAGCTGTTTTTT	CASSYRLLGELFF
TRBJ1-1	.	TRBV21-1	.	TGTGCCAGCAGCAACCCCAGGGGTAGCCCTGAAGCTTTCTTT	CASSNPRGSPEAFF
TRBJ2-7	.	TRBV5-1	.	TGCGCCAGCAGCACGGGGGACCCAACGGGCGCCGAGCAGTACTTC	CASSTGDPTGAEQYF
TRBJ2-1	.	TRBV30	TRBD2	TGTGCCTGGAAAGGAGCGGGAGCTTCCTACAATGAGCAGTTCTTC	CAWKGAGASYNEQFF
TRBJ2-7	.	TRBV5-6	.	TGTGCCAGCAGCTTGGTTCGGGAGAGCTCCTACGAGCAGTACTTC	CASSLVRESSYEQYF
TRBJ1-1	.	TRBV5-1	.	TGCGCCAGCAGCTTGGAGGTTGGACAGTCAAGCGCTGAAGCTTTCTTT	CASSLEVGQSSAEAFF
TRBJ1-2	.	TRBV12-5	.	TGTGCTAGTGCCCCTCCGGACTCAGCTTTCTATGGCTACACCTTC	CASAPPDSAFYGYTF
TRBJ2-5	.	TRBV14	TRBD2	TGTGCCAGCAGCCGCGCACGACTAGCGGGAGGCGAGACCCAGTACTTC	CASSRARLAGGETQYF
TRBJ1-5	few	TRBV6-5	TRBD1	TGTGCCAGCGCCGAGACAGGGGCCAATCAGCCCCAGCATTTT	CASAETGANQPQHF
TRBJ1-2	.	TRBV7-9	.	TGTGCCAGCAGCTTATCGGGGGTTAGGGGAAACTATGGCTACACCTTC	CASSLSGVRGNYGYTF
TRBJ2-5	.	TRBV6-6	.	TGTGCCAGCAGTCTCCCGAACCGCGGGATCGCCCAAGAGACCCAGTACTTC	CASSLPNRGIAQETQYF
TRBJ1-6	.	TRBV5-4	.	TGTGCCAGCAGCTCCGAGGGGGGACTAAATAATTCACCCCTCCACTTT	CASSSEGGLNNSPLHF
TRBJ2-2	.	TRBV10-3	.	TGTGCCATCAGTGATACGGGACTCACGGGAACCGGGGAGCTGTTTTTT	CAISDTGLTGTGELFF
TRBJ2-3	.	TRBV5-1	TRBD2	TGCGCCAGCAGCTTGAGAGCGGGAGGGCCGGGGGATACGCAGTATTTT	CASSLRAGGPGDTQYF
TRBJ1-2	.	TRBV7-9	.	TGTGCCAGCAGCCCTCGTTGGGGCGGCTACACCTTC	CASSPRWGGYTF
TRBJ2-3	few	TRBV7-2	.	TGTGCCAGCAGCTTGGGGACTTCCGATACGCAGTATTTT	CASSLGTSDTQYF
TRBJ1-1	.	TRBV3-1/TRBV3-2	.	TGTGCCAGCAGCCAAGATACCTTTGGCAGGAATGAAGCTTTCTTT	CASSQDTFGRNEAFF
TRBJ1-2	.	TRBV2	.	TGTGCCAGCAGTGGCGTGGTCAGGGAAGACGGCTACACCTTC	CASSGVVREDGYTF
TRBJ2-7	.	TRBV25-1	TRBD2	TGTGCCAGCAGCTCGGGACTAGCCTACGAGCAGTACTTC	CASSSGLAYEQYF
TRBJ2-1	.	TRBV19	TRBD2	TGTGCCAGTAGTACTAGCGGGGGGGCCGGTTATGAGCAGTTCTTC	CASSTSGGAGYEQFF
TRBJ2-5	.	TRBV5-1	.	TGCGCCAGCAGCCCCGGGACACGTCAAGAGACCCAGTACTTC	CASSPGTRQETQYF
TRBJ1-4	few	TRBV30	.	TGTGCCGGCGGACAAGCTAATGAAAAACTGTTTTTT	CAGGQANEKLFF
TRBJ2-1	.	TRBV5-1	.	TGCGCCAGCAGCTCAAACCTCGGCAATGAGCAGTTCTTC	CASSSNLGNEQFF
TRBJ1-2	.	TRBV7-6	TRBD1	TGTGCCAGCAGCCCTAGCTGGGACAGAGTAGGCTACACCTTC	CASSPSWDRVGYTF
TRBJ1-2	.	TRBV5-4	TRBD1	TGTGCCAGCAGCTTGGAGGACAGGAGAATGGCGGGCTACACCTTC	CASSLEDRRMAGYTF
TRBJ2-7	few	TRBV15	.	TGTGCCACCAGCAGGGACCGGACAGAACACTTTAGCTACGAGCAGTACTTC	CATSRDRTEHFSYEQYF
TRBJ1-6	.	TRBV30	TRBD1	TGTGCCTGTACCAGGGGGATGAATTCACCCCTCCACTTT	CACTRGMNSPLHF
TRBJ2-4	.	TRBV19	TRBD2	TGTGCCAGTAGTGGAAGGGGACTAGCGGACAGATTTCAGTACTTC	CASSGRGLADRFQYF
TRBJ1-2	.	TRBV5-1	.	TGCGCCAGCAGCTCCGGGACAACTTATGGCTACACCTTC	CASSSGTTYGYTF
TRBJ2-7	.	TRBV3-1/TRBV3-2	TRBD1	TGTGCCAGCAGCCGGGACAGGGGGCTCGAGCAGTACTTC	CASSRDRGLEQYF
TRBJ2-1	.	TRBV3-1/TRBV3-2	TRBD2	TGTGCCAGCACCGGGGGGGGGAGTAGAGAGCAGTTCTTC	CASTGGGSREQFF
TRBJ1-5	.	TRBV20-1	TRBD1	TGCAGTGCTGGTGGTCAGGGGGCCGATTTGAGCAATCAGCCCCAGCATTTT	CSAGGQGADLSNQPQHF
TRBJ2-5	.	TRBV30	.	TGTGCCTGGAGTGTACAGAGAGAGACCCAGTACTTC	CAWSVQRETQYF
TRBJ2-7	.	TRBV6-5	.	TGTGCCAGCTTGAAGGGGGACGAGCAGTACTTC	CASLKGDEQYF
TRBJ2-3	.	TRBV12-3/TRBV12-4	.	TGTGCCAGCAGCAAACAGGGTCCGGGTACGCAGTATTTT	CASSKQGPGTQYF
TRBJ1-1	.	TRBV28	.	TGTGCCAGCAGTCCAACGCTCGGGTCAGCTGAAGCTTTCTTT	CASSPTLGSAEAFF
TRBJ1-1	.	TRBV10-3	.	TGTGCCATCAGTGAGTCGAACGCGGGGGCGAACACTGAAGCTTTCTTT	CAISESNAGANTEAFF
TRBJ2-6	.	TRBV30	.	TGTGCCTGGATGAGCGGTGGGGCCAACGTCCTGACTTTC	CAWMSGGANVLTF